A selection of T cell receptor beta chains follows, all from one sample in a study of blood T cell repertoires in COVID-19. The protocol was immunoSEQ multiplex PCR, while the TCRdb copy is restricted to in-frame clones and leaves out a portion. The sample has approximately 280,000 clones, about nine tenths seen once; the top ten hold approximately 2.2%. Sequencing input: peripheral blood. These receptors came from a man in his fifties with acute or convalescent COVID-19. CDR3s include the opening cysteine and the closing phenylalanine or tryptophan. The D gene is left open where the match is weak. The listing skips clone size in some rows; elsewhere it reads once, few, many or a size class.

J gene	clone size	D gene	V gene	CDR3 protein	CDR3 DNA
TRBJ1-2	.	TRBD1	TRBV19	CASSIGTGAGYTF	TGTGCCAGTAGCATAGGGACAGGGGCCGGCTACACCTTC
TRBJ1-1	.	TRBD1	TRBV7-9	CASSLEQGAGAFF	TGTGCCAGCAGCTTAGAACAGGGGGCGGGAGCTTTCTTT
TRBJ1-2	.	TRBD1	TRBV7-9	CASSLDRDVGYGYTF	TGTGCCAGCAGCCTGGACAGGGACGTGGGCTATGGCTACACCTTC
TRBJ2-5	.	.	TRBV18	CASSWDTRRSTQYF	TGTGCCAGCTCTTGGGACACCCGTCGTTCGACCCAGTACTTC
TRBJ2-5	.	.	TRBV5-1	CASSPAGGETQYF	TGCGCCAGCAGCCCGGCTGGAGGGGAGACCCAGTACTTC
TRBJ2-4	.	.	TRBV6-5	CASGTINENIQYF	TGTGCCAGCGGCACGATAAACGAAAACATTCAGTACTTC
TRBJ1-6	.	.	TRBV6-1	CASSEVAYNSPLHF	TGTGCCAGCAGTGAAGTTGCGTATAATTCACCCCTCCACTTT
TRBJ1-1	.	.	TRBV15	CATSRRDTEAFF	TGTGCCACCAGCAGACGAGACACTGAAGCTTTCTTT
TRBJ1-1	.	.	TRBV10-3	CASGGHTEAFF	TGCGCCAGCGGAGGGCACACTGAAGCTTTCTTT
TRBJ2-2	.	.	TRBV5-4	CASSSPSQSTGELFF	TGTGCCAGCAGCTCCCCCTCCCAGTCTACCGGGGAGCTGTTTTTT
TRBJ2-1	.	TRBD2	TRBV5-4	CASSLGGTRGNEQFF	TGTGCCAGCAGCTTGGGTGGGACTAGAGGCAATGAGCAGTTCTTC
TRBJ2-5	.	.	TRBV5-4	CASSQAGGETQYF	TGTGCCAGCAGCCAGGCCGGTGGGGAGACCCAGTACTTC
TRBJ2-2	.	.	TRBV5-1	CASSEGGALNTGELFF	TGCGCCAGCAGCGAGGGCGGGGCCCTCAACACCGGGGAGCTGTTTTTT
TRBJ2-2	.	.	TRBV19	CASSLPPGGSGELFF	TGTGCCAGTAGCTTACCCCCAGGCGGGTCCGGGGAGCTGTTTTTT
TRBJ1-5	.	.	TRBV27	CASTRPGGDQPQHF	TGTGCCAGTACGAGACCCGGCGGGGATCAGCCCCAGCATTTT
TRBJ1-2	once	TRBD1	TRBV6-6	CASRRQGPPNYGYTF	TGTGCCAGCAGACGACAGGGGCCACCTAACTATGGCTACACCTTC
TRBJ2-3	.	TRBD2	TRBV3-1/TRBV3-2	CASSPLAGKDTQYF	TGTGCCAGCAGCCCTCTAGCGGGGAAAGATACGCAGTATTTT
TRBJ1-1	.	.	TRBV7-2	CASSKRQANTEAFF	TGTGCCAGCAGCAAAAGACAGGCCAACACTGAAGCTTTCTTT
TRBJ1-2	.	.	TRBV5-1	CASSPYGGALNYGYTF	TGCGCCAGCAGCCCCTACGGGGGGGCCCTGAACTATGGCTACACCTTC
TRBJ2-7	.	.	TRBV5-1	CASSFVTSSYEQYF	TGCGCCAGCAGCTTTGTCACAAGCTCCTACGAGCAGTACTTC
TRBJ2-7	.	.	TRBV3-1/TRBV3-2	CASSQGQITSREQYF	TGTGCCAGCAGCCAAGGTCAGATAACCTCCCGCGAGCAGTACTTC
TRBJ1-1	once	TRBD1	TRBV7-9	CASSPRRTGPEAFF	TGTGCCAGCAGCCCACGTCGGACAGGGCCTGAAGCTTTCTTT
TRBJ1-1	.	TRBD1	TRBV28	CASRGQGTEAFF	TGTGCCAGCAGAGGACAGGGCACTGAAGCTTTCTTT
TRBJ2-3	once	.	TRBV10-3	CAISQGSPDTQYF	TGTGCCATCAGCCAGGGGAGCCCAGATACGCAGTATTTT
TRBJ1-1	.	.	TRBV19	CASSNRLTGNTEAFF	TGTGCCAGTAGTAACCGCCTGACAGGGAACACTGAAGCTTTCTTT
TRBJ2-3	.	.	TRBV24-1	CATSDSLGYTQYF	TGTGCCACCAGTGATTCACTAGGCTATACGCAGTATTTT
TRBJ2-2	.	.	TRBV5-1	CASSLGTNTGELFF	TGCGCCAGCAGCTTGGGGACAAACACCGGGGAGCTGTTTTTT